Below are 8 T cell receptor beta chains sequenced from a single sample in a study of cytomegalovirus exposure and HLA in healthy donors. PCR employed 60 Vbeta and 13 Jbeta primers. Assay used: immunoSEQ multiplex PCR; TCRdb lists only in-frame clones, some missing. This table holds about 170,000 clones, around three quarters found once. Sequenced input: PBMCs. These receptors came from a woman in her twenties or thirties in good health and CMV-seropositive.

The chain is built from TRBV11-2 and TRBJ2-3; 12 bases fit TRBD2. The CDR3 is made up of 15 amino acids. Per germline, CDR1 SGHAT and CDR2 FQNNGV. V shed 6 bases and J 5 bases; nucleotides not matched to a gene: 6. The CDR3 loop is CASSRGLAGGDTQYF. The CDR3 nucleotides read TGTGCCAGCAGTCGGGGACTAGCGGGCGGAGATACGCAGTATTTT.

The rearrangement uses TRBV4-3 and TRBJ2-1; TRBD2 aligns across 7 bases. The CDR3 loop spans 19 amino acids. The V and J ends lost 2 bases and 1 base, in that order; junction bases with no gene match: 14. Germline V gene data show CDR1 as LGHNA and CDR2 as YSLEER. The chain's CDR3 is CASSQWGGGRGRSYNEQFF. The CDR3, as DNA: TGCGCCAGCAGCCAATGGGGAGGCGGGAGAGGGAGGTCCTACAATGAGCAGTTCTTC.

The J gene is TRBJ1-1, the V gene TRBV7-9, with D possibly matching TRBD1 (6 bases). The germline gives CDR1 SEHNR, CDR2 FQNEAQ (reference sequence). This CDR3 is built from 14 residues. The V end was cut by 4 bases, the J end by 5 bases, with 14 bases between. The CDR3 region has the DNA TGTGCCAGCAGCTCGTTATTAAGGGGGACTGAAGCTTTCTTT. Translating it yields CASSSLLRGTEAFF.

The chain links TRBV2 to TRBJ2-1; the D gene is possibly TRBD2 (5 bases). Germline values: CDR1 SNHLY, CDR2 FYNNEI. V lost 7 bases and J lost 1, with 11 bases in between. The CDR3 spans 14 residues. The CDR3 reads CASTRSGSYNEQFF. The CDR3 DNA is TGTGCCAGCACCCGCTCGGGGTCCTACAATGAGCAGTTCTTC.

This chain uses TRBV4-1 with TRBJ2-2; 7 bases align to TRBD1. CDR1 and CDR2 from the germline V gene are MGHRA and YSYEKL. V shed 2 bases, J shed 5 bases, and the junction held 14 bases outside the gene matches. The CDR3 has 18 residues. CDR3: CASSQPPLRGRGTGELFF. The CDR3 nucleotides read TGCGCCAGCAGCCAACCCCCGCTTAGGGGCAGGGGGACCGGGGAGCTGTTTTTT.

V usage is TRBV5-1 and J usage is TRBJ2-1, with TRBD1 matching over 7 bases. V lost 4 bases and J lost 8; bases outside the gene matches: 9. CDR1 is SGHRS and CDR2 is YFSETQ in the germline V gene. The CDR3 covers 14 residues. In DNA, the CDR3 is TGCGCCAGCAGCCCCCGGGACAGCCATGATGAGCAGTTCTTC. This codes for CASSPRDSHDEQFF.

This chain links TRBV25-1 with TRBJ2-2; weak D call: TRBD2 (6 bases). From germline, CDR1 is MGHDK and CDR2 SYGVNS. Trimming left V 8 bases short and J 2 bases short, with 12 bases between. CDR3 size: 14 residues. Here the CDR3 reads CASGVLANTGELFF. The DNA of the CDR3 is TGTGCCAGCGGGGTACTAGCCAACACCGGGGAGCTGTTTTTT.

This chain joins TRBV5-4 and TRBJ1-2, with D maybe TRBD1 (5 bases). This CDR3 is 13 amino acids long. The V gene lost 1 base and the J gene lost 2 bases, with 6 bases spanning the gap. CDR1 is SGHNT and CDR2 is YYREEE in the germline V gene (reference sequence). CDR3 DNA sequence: TGTGCCAGCAGCTTGCAGGGAAACTATGGCTACACCTTC. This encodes CASSLQGNYGYTF.